This T cell receptor (beta chain) originates from a study of patients and donors after allogeneic stem cell transplantation. The CDR3 is made up of 15 amino acids. J was trimmed by 7 bases and V by 6 bases; bases with no gene match: 8. TCRdb re-analysed the RT-PCR reads in MiXCR, keeping a single row per CDR3 protein. The table lists about a million distinct CDR3 sequences, more than 15% of them singletons. The table lists this clonotype with many counts. The clonotype comes from a human donor who was either an allogeneic HSCT recipient or a stem cell or donor lymphocyte infusion donor (not recorded which). It is not recorded whose cells these are; they may come from a transplant donor. The sequenced sample consisted of blood, either unsorted or a sorted T cell fraction (not recorded which). V usage is TRBV12-3 or TRBV12-4 and J usage is TRBJ2-1; 11 positions match TRBD2. CDR3 amino acids: CASRYIAGGINEQFF. For the CDR3, the DNA is TGTGCCAGCAGATACATAGCGGGAGGGATTAATGAGCAGTTCTTC.